This T cell receptor (beta chain) was captured in a study of OX40 agonist ivuxolimab in advanced cancers. Worth noting for this clone: Antigen: not known.

TCRdb's table, derived via immunoSEQ multiplex PCR, lists solely in-frame clones and lacks some. The sample yields under 35,000 clones, approximately 84% seen once. Findings and caveats of the study: In the expanded peripheral T cells, antigen specificity was never determined.

In germline, CDR1 is SGDLS, CDR2 YYNGEE. The CDR3 is 14 amino acids. V lost 0 bases and J 10 bases, leaving 16 bases between the germline ends. The clonotype originates from an adult with an advanced solid tumor such as melanoma, head and neck, liver or kidney cancer. The V gene is TRBV9, the J gene TRBJ1-2; D is possibly TRBD1 (5 bases). Specimen: CD4+ or CD8+ T cells sorted from blood, collected in a trial of the OX40 agonist ivuxolimab. The CDR3 region has the DNA TGTGCCAGCAGCGTAGGATATCGGGACGTCGACTACACCTTC. Translating it yields CASSVGYRDVDYTF.